The 16 T cell receptor beta chains below come from one sample, sequenced in a study of blood T cell repertoires in COVID-19 (dated by TCRdb to 2018 to 2020). The library relied on the immunoSEQ multiplex PCR assay. This is the immuneACCESS table as TCRdb keeps it, with only in-frame sequences that have V and J called. A part of the clones is gone; compared with another copy, unresolved V genes explain less than half, and the rest is unexplained. The sample contains about 430,000 clones, approximately 88% of them found a single time. 0.95% to 1% of the sample lies in the top ten. What was sequenced was PBMCs or T cells enriched from blood (not recorded which). These receptors all stem from a woman between 25 and 40 years old with acute COVID-19.

The chain joins TRBV2 to TRBJ1-4, with 9 bases that match TRBD1. Germline CDR1 SNHLY, CDR2 FYNNEI. The CDR3 spans 15 residues. J gave up 3 bases and V 6 bases, and 5 bases lay outside the gene matches. The CDR3 here is CASRGQGWANEKLFF. As DNA, the CDR3 is TGTGCCAGCAGGGGACAGGGATGGGCTAATGAAAAACTGTTTTTT.

The rearrangement joins TRBV2 to TRBJ1-2, with D possibly being TRBD1 (6 bases). V lost 2 bases and J lost 7, with 23 bases in between. The germline gives CDR1 SNHLY, CDR2 FYNNEI. The CDR3 totals 17 residues. Here the CDR3 DNA reads TGTGCCAGCAGTGAATATTTGGCCGAAACAGGGAAGGGTGGCTACACCTTC. It specifies CASSEYLAETGKGGYTF.

A word on this clone: This same CDR3 is encoded by further DNA sequences in the sample. The rearrangement uses TRBV3-1 (or the pseudogene TRBV3-2) and TRBJ2-7, with D unresolved. From germline, CDR1 is LGHDT and CDR2 YNNKEL (reference sequence). The CDR3 extends over 12 amino acids. V lost 1 base to trimming and J lost 1 base, with 2 bases between them. The DNA of the CDR3 is TGTGCCAGCAGCCAAGTATCCTACGAGCAGTACTTC. As protein: CASSQVSYEQYF.

The gene calls are TRBV7-9 and TRBJ2-7; a weak D match, TRBD1 (5 bases). Trimming removed 2 bases from V and 1 base from J, with 15 bases in between. The CDR3 extends over 16 amino acids. Germline values: CDR1 SEHNR, CDR2 FQNEAQ (reference sequence). The CDR3 DNA follows: TGTGCCAGCAGCTTATCCCAGGGATTGGGATCCTACGAGCAGTACTTC. Translating gives CASSLSQGLGSYEQYF. Complete variable domain (other parts from reference TRBV7-9 and TRBJ2-7): DTGVSQNPRHKITKRGQNVTFRCDPISEHNRLYWYRQTLGQGPEFLTYFQNEAQLEKSRLLSDRFSAERPKGSFSTLEIQRTEQGDSAMYLCASSLSQGLGSYEQYFGPGTRLTVT.

V and J are TRBV2 and TRBJ2-4; 8 bases map to TRBD2. J gave up 0 bases and V 2 bases, and 3 bases lay outside the gene matches. Germline assignment: CDR1 SNHLY and CDR2 FYNNEI. This CDR3 is built from 16 residues. The CDR3 is CASSENSGVAKNIQYF. Here the CDR3 DNA reads TGTGCCAGCAGTGAAAATAGCGGGGTAGCCAAAAACATTCAGTACTTC.

The chain couples TRBV7-9 to TRBJ1-5; maybe TRBD1 (6 bases). The CDR3 is made up of 15 amino acids. The V gene's germline CDR1 is SEHNR and CDR2 FQNEAQ (reference sequence). Trimming removed 1 base at V and 3 bases at J, with 10 bases between. The chain's CDR3 is CASSLGRGPNQPQHF. CDR3 bases: TGTGCCAGCAGCTTAGGCAGGGGACCCAATCAGCCCCAGCATTTT.

The chain couples TRBV21-1 to TRBJ2-7; the table's D call, TRBD2, was not checked against the DNA. TRBV21-1 is a recognized pseudogene. The length of the CDR3 is 13 residues. The CDR3 reads CASSLAGYYEQYF. The CDR3 DNA sequence: TGTGCCAGCAGTCTAGCGGGGTACTACGAGCAGTACTTC.

The V gene is TRBV10-3, the J gene TRBJ2-1, with D possibly TRBD1 on 5 matching bases. V was cut by 4 bases and J by 6 bases, with 16 bases left in between. The length of the CDR3 is 15 residues. From germline, CDR1 is ENHRY and CDR2 SYGVKD. The chain's CDR3 is CAISGVGQGSNEQFF. CDR3 nucleotides: TGTGCCATCAGTGGGGTCGGGCAGGGCAGCAATGAGCAGTTCTTC.

The rearrangement uses TRBV10-1 and TRBJ2-1; 12 nucleotides align to TRBD2. The length of the CDR3 is 14 residues. Germline CDR1 and CDR2: WNHNN and SYGVQD (reference sequence). V dropped 2 bases and J dropped 12; count of bases not matched to a gene: 5. DNA of the CDR3: TGCGCCAGCAGTGAGAGACTAGCGGGGGTAGGGCAGTTCTTC. Protein sequence: CASSERLAGVGQFF.

The V call is TRBV6-5, the J call TRBJ2-7, with 9 bases that match TRBD2. After removal of 2 bases from V and 4 bases from J, the junction contained 3 bases not matched to a gene. This CDR3 is 14 amino acids long. Germline lookup yields CDR1 MNHEY and CDR2 SVGAGI. CDR3 sequence reads: CASSYGGGAYEQYF. The CDR3 region has the DNA TGTGCCAGCAGTTACGGCGGGGGGGCGTACGAGCAGTACTTC.

The rearrangement uses TRBV14 and TRBJ1-6; D unresolved. Germline loops: CDR1 SGHDN, CDR2 FVKESK. The CDR3 is 16 amino acids. Trimming removed 3 bases from V and 7 bases from J, with 16 bases in between. This CDR3 reads CASSQGPYGGNSPLHF. As DNA, the CDR3 is TGTGCCAGCAGCCAGGGTCCCTACGGCGGGAATTCACCCCTCCACTTT.

The chain carries TRBV5-8 and TRBJ1-2; D is possibly TRBD1 (6 bases). The CDR3 has 14 amino acids. V gave up 3 bases and J gave up 7 bases, with 16 bases separating them. Per germline, CDR1 SGHTS and CDR2 YDEGEE. The CDR3 nucleotides read TGTGCCAGCAGCTCGACGGACAGCCTAACTGGCTACACCTTC. Its translation is CASSSTDSLTGYTF.

This rearrangement joins TRBV2 to TRBJ1-2, with 9 positions matching TRBD1. The ends lost 10 bases at V and 4 bases at J; junction bases unmatched: 4. There are 12 residues in the CDR3. CDR1 is SNHLY, CDR2 FYNNEI, per germline. DNA of the CDR3: TGTGCCACCGAGGACAGGGGCTATGGCTACACCTTC. Amino acids: CATEDRGYGYTF.

In regard to this clone: The sample holds other DNA sequences that translate to the same CDR3. The rearrangement joins TRBV10-3 to TRBJ2-7; 9 nucleotides line up with TRBD1. The CDR3 sequence is 14 residues long. After removal of 4 bases from V and 1 base from J, the junction contained 2 bases not matched to a gene. CDR1 ENHRY and CDR2 SYGVKD come from the germline V gene. CDR3 DNA sequence: TGTGCCATCAGTGGGACAGGGGTATCCTACGAGCAGTACTTC. This gives the protein CAISGTGVSYEQYF.

The sample holds one count of this clone. V is TRBV27 and J is TRBJ2-3; 7 bases align to TRBD1. Looked up from germline, CDR1 is MNHEY and CDR2 is SMNVEV (reference sequence). With 1 base clipped from V and 1 base from J, the junction kept 2 bases outside the gene matches. The CDR3 is 15 amino acids. CDR3 residues: CASSLWGTGTDTQYF. CDR3 DNA: TGTGCCAGCAGTTTATGGGGGACAGGCACAGATACGCAGTATTTT.

The CDR3 is CASRKLDNEQFF. The CDR3 DNA reads as TGCGCCAGCAGGAAGCTAGACAATGAGCAGTTCTTC. The chain is built from TRBV5-1 and TRBJ2-1, with no clear D. Germline V gene lookup returns CDR1 SGHRS and CDR2 YFSETQ. The CDR3 sequence is 12 residues long. V was trimmed by 5 bases and J by 5 bases, leaving 8 bases between them.